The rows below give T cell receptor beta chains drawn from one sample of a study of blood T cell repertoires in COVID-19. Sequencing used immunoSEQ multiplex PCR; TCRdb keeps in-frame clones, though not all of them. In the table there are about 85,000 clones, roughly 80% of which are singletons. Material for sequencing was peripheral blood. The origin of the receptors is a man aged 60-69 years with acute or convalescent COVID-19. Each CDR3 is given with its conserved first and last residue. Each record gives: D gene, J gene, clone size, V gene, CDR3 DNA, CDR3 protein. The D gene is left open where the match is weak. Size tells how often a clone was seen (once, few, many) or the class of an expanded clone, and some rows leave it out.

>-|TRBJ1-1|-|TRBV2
TGTGCCAGCAGTGAACCCCTTAGCGGCGCTGAAGCTTTCTTT
CASSEPLSGAEAFF
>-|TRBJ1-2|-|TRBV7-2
TGTGCCAGCAGCTCCGGCCAACGACTTGGCTACACCTTC
CASSSGQRLGYTF
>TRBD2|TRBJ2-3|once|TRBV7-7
TGTGCTAGCAGCTTACGGGGGGGTAGCACAGATACGCAGTATTTT
CASSLRGGSTDTQYF
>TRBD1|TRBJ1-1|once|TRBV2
TGTGCCAGCAGTGAACGGGACAGGGGAACTGAAGCTTTCTTT
CASSERDRGTEAFF
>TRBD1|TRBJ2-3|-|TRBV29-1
TGCAGCGTAGCGAAGGGGACAGCTAGCACAGATACGCAGTATTTT
CSVAKGTASTDTQYF
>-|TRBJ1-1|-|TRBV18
TGTGCCAGCTCACCAGGAACTGCCGGGGAATTGAACACTGAAGCTTTCTTT
CASSPGTAGELNTEAFF
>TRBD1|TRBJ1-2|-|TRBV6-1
TGTGCCAGCAGTGAAGTGGGGGGGACAGGGCACCTCTATGGCTACACCTTC
CASSEVGGTGHLYGYTF
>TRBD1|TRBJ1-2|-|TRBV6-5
TGTGCCACCTTGGACAGGAACTATGGCTACACCTTC
CATLDRNYGYTF
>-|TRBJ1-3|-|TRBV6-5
TGTGCCAGCAGTTACTCGTCGAGGAGCTCTGGAAACACCATATATTTT
CASSYSSRSSGNTIYF
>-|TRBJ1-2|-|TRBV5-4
TGTGCCAGCAGCTCTGGACAGCCACACTATGGCTACACCTTC
CASSSGQPHYGYTF